This TCR beta chain was captured by sequencing in a study of cytomegalovirus exposure and HLA in healthy donors. This clone was detected a few times. PCR involved 60 Vbeta and 13 Jbeta primers. Profiling relied on immunoSEQ multiplex PCR, and the TCRdb table lists in-frame clones only, not all of them. Found here are roughly 100,000 clones, 15% of them singletons; the top ten hold about 0.79%. Sequenced: PBMCs. The receptor was derived from a female donor in good health and CMV-seronegative.

CDR3 residues: CAISDERGSTDTQYF. The DNA for the CDR3 is TGTGCCATCAGTGACGAGCGGGGAAGCACAGATACGCAGTATTTT. The rearrangement uses TRBV10-3 and TRBJ2-3, with TRBD2 identical over 7 bases. Germline assignment: CDR1 ENHRY and CDR2 SYGVKD. CDR3 length equals 15 residues. The V and J ends lost 3 bases and 0 bases, in that order; junction bases with no gene match: 3.